This paragraph reports one T cell receptor beta chain. Its specificity is unknown. The sample is drawn from a study of Graves' ophthalmopathy and Graves' hyperthyroidism. Study-level background: Peripheral blood sampling occurred at initial diagnosis, before any treatment. Study-level results: The authors also found most expanded thyroid clonotypes above 0.001 frequency in blood.

The CDR3 loop spans 13 amino acids. The V end lost 3 bases, the J end lost 8 bases, and 13 bases lay between the germline ends. The authors amplified TCR beta CDR3 regions, and they did so from RNA transcripts for repertoire sequencing. RT-PCR with HTBI primers came first, then second-round multiplex PCR. In TCRdb, the multiplex PCR reads were re-called with MiXCR into one record per CDR3 protein. The sample carries hundreds of thousands of distinct CDR3 sequences, 40% recorded once. The sequenced material came from peripheral blood. The V call is TRBV12-3 or TRBV12-4, the J call TRBJ1-2, with TRBD1 as a possible D gene (6 bases). The sequence came from an adult man with Graves' ophthalmopathy. DNA of the CDR3: TGTGCCAGCAGTTTGTTTGGGGGCCGCGGCTACACCTTC. Protein product: CASSLFGGRGYTF.